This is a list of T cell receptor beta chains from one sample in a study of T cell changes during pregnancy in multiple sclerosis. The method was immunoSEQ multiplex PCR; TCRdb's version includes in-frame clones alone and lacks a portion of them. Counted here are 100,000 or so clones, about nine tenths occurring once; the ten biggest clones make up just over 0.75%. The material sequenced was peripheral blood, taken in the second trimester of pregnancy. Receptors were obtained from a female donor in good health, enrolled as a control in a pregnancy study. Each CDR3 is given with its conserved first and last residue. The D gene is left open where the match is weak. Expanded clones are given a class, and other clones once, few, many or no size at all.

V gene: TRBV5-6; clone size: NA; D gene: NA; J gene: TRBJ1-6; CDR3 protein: CASSPASRIYSPLHF; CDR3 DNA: TGTGCCAGCAGCCCGGCGTCCAGGATCTATTCACCCCTCCACTTT
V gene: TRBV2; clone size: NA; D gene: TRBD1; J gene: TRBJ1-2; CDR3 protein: CASNTQGTVYGYTF; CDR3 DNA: TGTGCCAGCAATACACAGGGGACGGTCTATGGCTACACCTTC
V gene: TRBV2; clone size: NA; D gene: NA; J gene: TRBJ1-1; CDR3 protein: CASSEARTNTEAFF; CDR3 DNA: TGTGCCAGCAGTGAAGCGCGAACCAACACTGAAGCTTTCTTT
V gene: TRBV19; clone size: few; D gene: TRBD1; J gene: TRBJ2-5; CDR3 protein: CASSVHRGLGETQYF; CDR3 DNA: TGTGCCAGTAGTGTCCACAGGGGGCTGGGAGAGACCCAGTACTTC
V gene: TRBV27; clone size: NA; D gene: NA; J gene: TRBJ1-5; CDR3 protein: CASNPQSPTGSSNQPQHF; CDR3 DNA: TGTGCCAGCAATCCCCAGTCCCCGACAGGATCGAGCAATCAGCCCCAGCATTTT
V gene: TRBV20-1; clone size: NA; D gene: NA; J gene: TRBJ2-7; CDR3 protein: CSQGWGYEQYF; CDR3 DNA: TGCAGTCAGGGGTGGGGCTACGAGCAGTACTTC
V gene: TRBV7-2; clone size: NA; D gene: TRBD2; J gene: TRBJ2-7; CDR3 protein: CASSPRGLAGAEQYF; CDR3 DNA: TGTGCCAGCAGCCCGCGGGGACTAGCGGGAGCCGAGCAGTACTTC
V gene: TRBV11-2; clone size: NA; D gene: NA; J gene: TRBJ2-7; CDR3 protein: CASRPGRDWSSYEQYF; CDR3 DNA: TGTGCCAGCAGACCAGGGCGTGACTGGAGCTCCTACGAGCAGTACTTC
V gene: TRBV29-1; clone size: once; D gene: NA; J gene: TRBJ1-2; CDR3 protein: CSVEGGPNYGYTF; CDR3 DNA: TGCAGCGTTGAAGGGGGCCCTAACTATGGCTACACCTTC
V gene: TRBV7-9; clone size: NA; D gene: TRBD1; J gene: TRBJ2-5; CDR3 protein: CASSPRQGNEETQYF; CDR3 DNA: TGTGCCAGCAGCCCGCGACAGGGGAATGAGGAGACCCAGTACTTC
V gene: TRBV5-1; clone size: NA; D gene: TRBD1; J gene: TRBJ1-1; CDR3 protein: CASSFMTGTMNTEAFF; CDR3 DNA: TGCGCCAGCAGCTTCATGACAGGGACAATGAACACTGAAGCTTTCTTT
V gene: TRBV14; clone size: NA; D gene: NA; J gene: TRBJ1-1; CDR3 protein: CASSQGTVAENTEAFF; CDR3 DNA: TGTGCCAGCAGCCAAGGCACGGTAGCCGAGAACACTGAAGCTTTCTTT
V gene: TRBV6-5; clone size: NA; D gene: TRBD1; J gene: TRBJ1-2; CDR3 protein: CASSPGTGGYGYTF; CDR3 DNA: TGTGCCAGCAGTCCCGGGACAGGGGGCTATGGCTACACCTTC
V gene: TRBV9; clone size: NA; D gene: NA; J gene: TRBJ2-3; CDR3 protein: CASSVTSRASTDTQYF; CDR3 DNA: TGTGCCAGCAGCGTAACTAGCCGGGCCTCAACAGATACGCAGTATTTT
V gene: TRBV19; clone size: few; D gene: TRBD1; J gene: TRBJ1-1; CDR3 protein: CASSIRPRDRGEAFF; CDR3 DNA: TGTGCCAGTAGTATCCGCCCCCGGGACAGGGGTGAAGCTTTCTTT
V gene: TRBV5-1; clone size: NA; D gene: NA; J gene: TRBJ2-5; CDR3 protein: CASSFDSRQETQYF; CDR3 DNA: TGCGCCAGCAGCTTTGATAGCCGCCAAGAGACCCAGTACTTC
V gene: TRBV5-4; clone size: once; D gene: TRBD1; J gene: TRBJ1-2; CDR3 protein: CASSTGTEPPHTF; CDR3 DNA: TGTGCCAGCAGCACCGGGACAGAGCCTCCTCACACCTTC
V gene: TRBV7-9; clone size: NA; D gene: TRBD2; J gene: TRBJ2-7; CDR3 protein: CASSFLAGSSYEQYF; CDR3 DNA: TGTGCCAGCAGCTTCTTAGCGGGGAGCTCCTACGAGCAGTACTTC
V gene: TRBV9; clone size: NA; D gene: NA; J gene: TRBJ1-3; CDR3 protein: CASSTHRGSGNTIYF; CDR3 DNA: TGTGCCAGCAGCACACATAGGGGCTCTGGAAACACCATATATTTT
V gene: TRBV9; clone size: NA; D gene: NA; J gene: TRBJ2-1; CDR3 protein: CASSAENEQFF; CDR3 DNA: TGTGCCAGCAGCGCCGAGAATGAGCAGTTCTTC
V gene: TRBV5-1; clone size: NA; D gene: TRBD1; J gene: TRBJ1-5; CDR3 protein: CASSLGDRGGPQHF; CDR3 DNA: TGCGCCAGCAGCTTGGGGGACAGGGGTGGGCCCCAGCATTTT
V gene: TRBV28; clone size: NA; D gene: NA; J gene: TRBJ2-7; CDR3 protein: CASRSQYEQYF; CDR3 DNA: TGTGCCAGCAGATCCCAATACGAGCAGTACTTC
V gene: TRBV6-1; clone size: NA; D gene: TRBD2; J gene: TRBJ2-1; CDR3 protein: CASSELAGGYNEQFF; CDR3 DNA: TGTGCCAGCAGTGAACTAGCGGGAGGCTACAATGAGCAGTTCTTC
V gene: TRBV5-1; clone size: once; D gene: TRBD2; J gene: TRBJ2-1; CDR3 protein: CASSFGPSGSSYNEQFF; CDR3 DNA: TGCGCCAGCAGCTTTGGGCCTAGCGGGAGCTCCTACAATGAGCAGTTCTTC
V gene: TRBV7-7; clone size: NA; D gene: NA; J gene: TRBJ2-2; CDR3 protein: CASSLQGTTGELFF; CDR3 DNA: TGTGCTAGCAGCTTACAGGGTACTACCGGGGAGCTGTTTTTT
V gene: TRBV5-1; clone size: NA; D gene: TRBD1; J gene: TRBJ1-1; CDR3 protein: CASSLRVTGGVAEAFF; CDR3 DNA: TGCGCCAGCAGCTTGAGGGTGACAGGGGGCGTCGCTGAAGCTTTCTTT
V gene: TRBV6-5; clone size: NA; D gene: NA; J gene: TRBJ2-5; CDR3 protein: CASSYSAKETQYF; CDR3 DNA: TGTGCCAGCAGTTACTCCGCTAAAGAGACCCAGTACTTC
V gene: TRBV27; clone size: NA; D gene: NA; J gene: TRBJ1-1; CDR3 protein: CASTLDRLNTEAFF; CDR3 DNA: TGTGCCAGCACCCTCGACAGACTGAACACTGAAGCTTTCTTT
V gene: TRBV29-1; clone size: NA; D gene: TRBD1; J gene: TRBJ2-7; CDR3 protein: CSVRRNAGTGNTYEQYF; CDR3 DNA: TGCAGCGTCCGTCGAAACGCCGGGACAGGCAATACCTACGAGCAGTACTTC
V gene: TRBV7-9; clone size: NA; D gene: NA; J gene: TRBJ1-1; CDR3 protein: CASSLGLPGYTEAFF; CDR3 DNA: TGTGCCAGCAGCTTAGGACTCCCGGGGTACACTGAAGCTTTCTTT
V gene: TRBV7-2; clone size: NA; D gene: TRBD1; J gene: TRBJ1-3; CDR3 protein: CASSFDRAVNTIYF; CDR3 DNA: TGTGCCAGCAGCTTCGACAGGGCGGTCAACACCATATATTTT
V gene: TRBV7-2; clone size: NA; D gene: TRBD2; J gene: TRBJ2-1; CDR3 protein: CASTKGLAGGPPYNEQFF; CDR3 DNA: TGTGCCAGCACCAAGGGACTAGCGGGAGGGCCACCCTACAATGAGCAGTTCTTC
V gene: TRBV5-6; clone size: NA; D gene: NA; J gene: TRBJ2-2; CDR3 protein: CASSLGQINTGELFF; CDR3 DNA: TGTGCCAGCAGCTTGGGACAGATAAACACCGGGGAGCTGTTTTTT
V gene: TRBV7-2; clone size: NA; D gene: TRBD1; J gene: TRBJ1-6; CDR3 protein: CASSLADRGHSPLHF; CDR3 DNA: TGTGCCAGCAGCTTAGCCGACAGGGGACATTCACCCCTCCACTTT
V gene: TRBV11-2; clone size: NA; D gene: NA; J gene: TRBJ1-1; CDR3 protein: CASSLVGVGNTEAFF; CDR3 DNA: TGTGCCAGCAGCTTAGTAGGGGTGGGGAACACTGAAGCTTTCTTT
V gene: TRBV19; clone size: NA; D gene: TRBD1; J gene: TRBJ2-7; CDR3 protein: CASRGQGDYEQYF; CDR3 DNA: TGTGCCAGTCGGGGACAGGGAGACTACGAGCAGTACTTC
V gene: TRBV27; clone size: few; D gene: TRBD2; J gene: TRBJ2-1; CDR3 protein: CASSSRLARVDNEQFF; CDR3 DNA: TGTGCCAGCAGTTCCCGACTAGCGAGGGTCGACAATGAGCAGTTCTTC
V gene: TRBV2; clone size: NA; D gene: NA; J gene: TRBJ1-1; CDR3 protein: CASSDWRGRVNTEAFF; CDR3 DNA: TGTGCCAGCAGTGATTGGAGGGGAAGGGTGAACACTGAAGCTTTCTTT
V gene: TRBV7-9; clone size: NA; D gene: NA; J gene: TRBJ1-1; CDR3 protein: CASSHGAEAFF; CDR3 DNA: TGTGCCAGCAGCCACGGGGCTGAAGCTTTCTTT
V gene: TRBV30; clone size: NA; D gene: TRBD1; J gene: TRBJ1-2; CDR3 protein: CAWDRGRNYGYTF; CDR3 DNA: TGTGCCTGGGACAGGGGGCGCAACTATGGCTACACCTTC
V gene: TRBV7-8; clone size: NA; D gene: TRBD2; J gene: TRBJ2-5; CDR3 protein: CASTGLAGYRETQYF; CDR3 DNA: TGTGCCAGCACCGGACTAGCGGGATACCGGGAGACCCAGTACTTC